This section outlines one TCR beta chain sequence together with its context. Its antigen remains unknown. This sample is part of a study of OX40 agonist ivuxolimab in advanced cancers. In the study overall: Enrolled patients in dose escalation had cancers that were hepatocellular carcinoma, melanoma, renal cell or head and neck cancer. Among those enrolled, mean age was around 55 years (range roughly 23 to 79) and over 70% were male.

Germline-derived CDR1 and CDR2 are SGHNT and YYREEE (reference sequence). Trimming took 0 bases from V and 5 from J, leaving 8 bases between them. This CDR3 contains 13 residues. Blood was sampled at baseline, cycle 4 day 1, and cycle 7 day 1. Libraries were prepared by immunoSEQ multiplex PCR; TCRdb keeps only in-frame clonotypes and omits some of them. Of about 38,000 clones in the sample, 87% were seen once. Notes on the study in general: In the 0.1 to 3.0 mg/kg range, CD4+ and CD8+ blood T cells had expanded clonally by week 6.

This TCR was sampled from an adult with an advanced solid tumor such as melanoma, head and neck, liver or kidney cancer. Sequenced material: CD4+ or CD8+ T cells sorted from blood, taken in a trial of the OX40 agonist ivuxolimab. The rearrangement links TRBV5-4 to TRBJ2-5; unclear D gene. The CDR3 coding sequence is TGTGCCAGCAGCTTGGAGTGGCGGGAGACCCAGTACTTC. It translates to CASSLEWRETQYF.